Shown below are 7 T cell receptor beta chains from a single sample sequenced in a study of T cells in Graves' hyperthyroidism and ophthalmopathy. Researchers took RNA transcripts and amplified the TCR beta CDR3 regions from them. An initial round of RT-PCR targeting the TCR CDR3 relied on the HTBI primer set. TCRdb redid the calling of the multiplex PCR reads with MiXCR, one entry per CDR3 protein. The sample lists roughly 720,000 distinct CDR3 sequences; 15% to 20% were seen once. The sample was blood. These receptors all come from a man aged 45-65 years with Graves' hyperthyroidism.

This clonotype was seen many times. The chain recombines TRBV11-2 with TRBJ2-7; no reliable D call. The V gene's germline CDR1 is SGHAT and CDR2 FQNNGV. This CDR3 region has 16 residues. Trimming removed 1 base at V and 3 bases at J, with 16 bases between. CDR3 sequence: CASSLASTGSYYEQYF. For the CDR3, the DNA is TGTGCCAGCAGCTTAGCGAGTACCGGGTCTTACTACGAGCAGTACTTC.

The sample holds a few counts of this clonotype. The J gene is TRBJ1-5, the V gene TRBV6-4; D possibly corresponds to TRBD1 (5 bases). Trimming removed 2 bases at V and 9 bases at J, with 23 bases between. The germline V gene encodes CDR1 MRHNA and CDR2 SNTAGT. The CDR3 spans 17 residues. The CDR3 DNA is TGTGCCAGCAGTGACCCCAGGACATTTCGGGAGGGGATGCCCCAGCATTTT. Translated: CASSDPRTFREGMPQHF.

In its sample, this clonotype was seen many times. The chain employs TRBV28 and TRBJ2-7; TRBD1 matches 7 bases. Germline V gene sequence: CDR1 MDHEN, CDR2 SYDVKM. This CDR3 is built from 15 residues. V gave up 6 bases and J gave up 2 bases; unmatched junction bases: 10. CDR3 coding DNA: TGTGCCAGCAGCCAGATTGGGGGACAGACCTACGAGCAGTACTTC. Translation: CASSQIGGQTYEQYF. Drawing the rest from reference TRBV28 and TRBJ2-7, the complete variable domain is DVKVTQSSRYLVKRTGEKVFLECVQDMDHENMFWYRQDPGLGLRLIYFSYDVKMKEKGDIPEGYSVSREKKERFSLILESASTNQTSMYLCASSQIGGQTYEQYFGPGTRLTVT.

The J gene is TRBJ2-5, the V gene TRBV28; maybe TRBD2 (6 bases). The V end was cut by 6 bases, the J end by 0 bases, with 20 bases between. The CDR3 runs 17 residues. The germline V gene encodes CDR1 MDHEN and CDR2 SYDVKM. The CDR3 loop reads CASRGGNGGLYQETQYF. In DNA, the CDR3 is TGTGCCAGCAGGGGAGGAAATGGGGGTCTGTACCAAGAGACCCAGTACTTC.

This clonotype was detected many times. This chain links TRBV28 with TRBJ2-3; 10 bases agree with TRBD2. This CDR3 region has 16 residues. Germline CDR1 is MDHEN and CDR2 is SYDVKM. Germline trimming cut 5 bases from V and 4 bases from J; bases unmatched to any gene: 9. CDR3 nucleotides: TGTGCCAGCAGTCCGGGGACTAGCGTATATTCAGATACGCAGTATTTT. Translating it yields CASSPGTSVYSDTQYF. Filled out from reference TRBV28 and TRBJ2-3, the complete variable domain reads DVKVTQSSRYLVKRTGEKVFLECVQDMDHENMFWYRQDPGLGLRLIYFSYDVKMKEKGDIPEGYSVSREKKERFSLILESASTNQTSMYLCASSPGTSVYSDTQYFGPGTRLTVL.

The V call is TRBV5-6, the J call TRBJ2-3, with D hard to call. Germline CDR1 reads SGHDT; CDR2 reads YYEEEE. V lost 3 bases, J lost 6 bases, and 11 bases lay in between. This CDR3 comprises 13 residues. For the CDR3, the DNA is TGTGCCAGCAGCTCTCCTATGCCCGATACGCAGTATTTT. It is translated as CASSSPMPDTQYF. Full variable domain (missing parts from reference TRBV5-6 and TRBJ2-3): DAGVTQSPTHLIKTRGQQVTLRCSPKSGHDTVSWYQQALGQGPQFIFQYYEEEERQRGNFPDRFSGHQFPNYSSELNVNALLLGDSALYLCASSSPMPDTQYFGPGTRLTVL.

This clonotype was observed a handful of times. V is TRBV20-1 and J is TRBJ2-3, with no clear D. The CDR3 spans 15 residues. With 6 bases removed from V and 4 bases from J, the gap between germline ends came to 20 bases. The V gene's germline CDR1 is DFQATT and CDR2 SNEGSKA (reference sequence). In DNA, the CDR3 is TGCAGTGCCCCTGGTTCTGCCCGCGGCGCAGATACGCAGTATTTT. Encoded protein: CSAPGSARGADTQYF.